This TCR beta chain was observed in a study of CD8 T cells in Susac syndrome. RNA amounts of about 0.5 to 1 ug underwent reverse transcription with random hexamers. Amplification of TCR beta CDR3 spanned 54 Vbeta and 13 Jbeta via immunoSEQ multiplex PCR. TCRdb re-analysed the immunoSEQ multiplex PCR reads in MiXCR, keeping a single row per CDR3 protein. In the table there are around 130,000 distinct CDR3 sequences, around 94% of which are singletons. About this clonotype: Antigen unknown.

Blood CD8+ and CD4+ T cells underwent high-throughput TCR beta sequencing. Findings of the study overall: As the study acknowledged, the number of individuals who were part of its TCR sequencing and HLA analysis was relatively small.

The source of this sequence is a human donor with multiple sclerosis. The sample taken for sequencing was CD4+ T cells from PBMCs.

The CDR3 DNA sequence: TGTGCCAGCAGGCCCTCCCAGGGGAAAGGAACTTGGAACTATGGCTACACCTTC. It encodes CASRPSQGKGTWNYGYTF. The chain combines TRBV6-1 with TRBJ1-2; a possible D gene is TRBD1 (6 bases). CDR3 size: 18 residues. V lost 6 bases and J 2 bases, leaving 25 bases between the germline ends. Germline V CDR1 and CDR2: MNHNS, SASEGT.